The sequence of this T cell receptor (beta chain) was determined in a study of T cells after yellow fever vaccination. Study-level points and caveats: Subsequent booster samples again held most clones from primary vaccination (roughly 96% CD4, 85% to 90% CD8).

This clonotype was seen a few times. Its antigen is as yet unknown. TCR cDNA, made by 5'RACE template switching, carried an added universal primer site and UMIs. Each CDR3 protein is one row after TCRdb ran MiXCR on the 5' RACE reads. Found here are nearly 550,000 distinct CDR3 sequences, roughly a fifth of them singletons; the top ten hold 14%. Trimming left V 1 base short and J 4 bases short, with 2 bases between. Germline V gene lookup returns CDR1 SNHLY and CDR2 FYNNEI. This CDR3 has 12 amino acids. This TCR was recovered from a man younger than 40 who received the YFV17D yellow fever vaccine. Sequencing used PBMCs, obtained 15 days after the yellow fever booster vaccination. The chain has TRBV2 and TRBJ2-1; D not resolved. CDR3 protein: CASSEEYNEQFF. The CDR3 DNA is TGTGCCAGCAGTGAAGAATACAATGAGCAGTTCTTC. Supplemented by reference TRBV2 and TRBJ2-1, the full variable domain reads EPEVTQTPSHQVTQMGQEVILRCVPISNHLYFYWYRQILGQKVEFLVSFYNNEISEKSEIFDDQFSVERPDGSNFTLKIRSTKLEDSAMYFCASSEEYNEQFFGPGTRLTVL.